A selection of T cell receptor beta chains follows, all from one sample in a study of immune cell composition in non-small cell lung cancer. Repertoires were generated with immunoSEQ multiplex PCR, while TCRdb's copy carries only in-frame clones and drops some. Here the sample spans about 2,900 clones, around 85% being singletons. The data also belong to a second study, concerning CD4 T cells in lung cancer.

The sample comprised lung tumor tissue. Every receptor here comes from a human donor with non-small cell lung cancer. CDR3s include the opening cysteine and the closing phenylalanine or tryptophan. D genes are given only for firm matches. Some rows have no size entry. The others give once, few or many, or a class for an expanded clone.

V	D	length	size	J	CDR3	DNA
TRBV7-3	TRBD2	16	-	TRBJ2-1	CASSRNGRGGPNEQFF	TGTGCCAGCAGCCGAAACGGGCGGGGGGGCCCCAATGAGCAGTTCTTC
TRBV5-4	-	14	-	TRBJ2-3	CASSLIQGTDTQYF	TGTGCCAGCAGCCTGATCCAGGGGACAGATACGCAGTATTTT
TRBV7-9	TRBD2	14	-	TRBJ2-1	CASSRSGSFDEQFF	TGTGCCAGCAGCCGTAGCGGGAGTTTCGATGAGCAGTTCTTC
TRBV7-8	-	13	-	TRBJ2-7	CASSLGENYEQYF	TGTGCCAGCAGCTTAGGGGAGAACTACGAGCAGTACTTC
TRBV30	TRBD2	17	-	TRBJ2-5	CAWSFRTSGRAKETQYF	TGTGCCTGGAGCTTCAGGACTAGCGGGAGGGCCAAAGAGACCCAGTACTTC
TRBV12-5	-	13	-	TRBJ2-7	CASGLAGLNEQYF	TGTGCTAGTGGTTTGGCGGGGTTGAACGAGCAGTACTTC
TRBV4-1	TRBD2	16	-	TRBJ2-7	CASSQVGTRAAYEQYF	TGCGCCAGCAGCCAAGTCGGGACTAGGGCCGCCTACGAGCAGTACTTC
TRBV4-1	TRBD1	15	-	TRBJ2-7	CASSHTDLQGGEQYF	TGCGCCAGCAGCCATACGGATTTACAGGGGGGCGAGCAGTACTTC
TRBV9	TRBD1	12	-	TRBJ2-7	CASSVDRGKQYF	TGTGCCAGCAGCGTAGACAGGGGGAAGCAGTACTTC
TRBV5-6	-	15	-	TRBJ2-7	CASSILAGANDEQYF	TGTGCCAGCAGCATACTTGCGGGGGCCAATGACGAGCAGTACTTC
TRBV7-3	TRBD2	16	-	TRBJ2-1	CASSQPSGAVNNEQFF	TGTGCCAGCAGCCAGCCTAGCGGGGCGGTCAACAATGAGCAGTTCTTC
TRBV6-5	TRBD2	15	-	TRBJ2-3	CASSYGAGGTDTQYF	TGTGCCAGCAGTTACGGGGCGGGGGGCACAGATACGCAGTATTTT
TRBV6-5	-	13	-	TRBJ2-1	CASSYGRVNEQFF	TGTGCCAGCAGTTACGGCAGGGTCAATGAGCAGTTCTTC
TRBV7-8	-	16	-	TRBJ2-4	CASSLGGLGGKNIQYF	TGTGCCAGCAGCTTAGGGGGCCTAGGGGGCAAAAACATTCAGTACTTC
TRBV2	-	14	-	TRBJ1-5	CASSVESDFQPQHF	TGTGCCAGCAGTGTGGAGTCGGACTTTCAGCCCCAGCATTTT
TRBV4-3	TRBD2	19	-	TRBJ2-3	CASSQDRMEYTSGTDTQYF	TGCGCCAGCAGCCAAGATAGGATGGAATATACTAGCGGCACAGATACGCAGTATTTT
TRBV5-6	-	15	-	TRBJ2-2	CASSPEQGNTGELFF	TGTGCCAGCAGCCCAGAACAGGGGAACACCGGGGAGCTGTTTTTT
TRBV2	TRBD1	14	-	TRBJ1-2	CASSAQGAGYGYTF	TGTGCCAGCAGTGCACAGGGGGCCGGTTATGGCTACACCTTC
TRBV7-3	TRBD2	15	-	TRBJ2-1	CASSLAGTDYNEQFF	TGTGCCAGCAGCCTAGCGGGGACGGACTACAATGAGCAGTTCTTC
TRBV30	-	10	-	TRBJ1-1	CAWTSTEAFF	TGTGCCTGGACGAGCACTGAAGCTTTCTTT
TRBV5-1	TRBD2	12	-	TRBJ2-1	CASSDSGNEQFF	TGCGCCAGCAGCGATAGCGGGAATGAGCAGTTCTTC
TRBV5-1	TRBD1	14	-	TRBJ2-5	CASSMGQGEETQYF	TGCGCCAGCAGCATGGGACAGGGTGAGGAGACCCAGTACTTC
TRBV13	-	13	few	TRBJ2-1	CASSLGQGGEQFF	TGTGCCAGCAGCTTAGGACAGGGCGGCGAGCAGTTCTTC
TRBV4-2	-	14	-	TRBJ2-2	CASSQDFYTGELFF	TGTGCCAGCAGCCAAGATTTCTACACCGGGGAGCTGTTTTTT
TRBV6-5	TRBD1	14	few	TRBJ1-6	CASSPGQRFSPLHF	TGTGCCAGCAGCCCGGGACAGCGGTTTTCACCCCTCCACTTT
TRBV7-3	TRBD2	16	-	TRBJ2-7	CASSAGTSGGLSEQYF	TGTGCCAGCAGCGCCGGGACTAGCGGGGGCCTCAGCGAGCAGTACTTC
TRBV27	-	12	-	TRBJ2-7	CASRTGPYEQYF	TGTGCCAGCAGAACAGGGCCCTACGAGCAGTACTTC
TRBV4-3	-	12	once	TRBJ1-2	CASSQDGYGYTF	TGCGCCAGCAGCCAAGACGGCTATGGCTACACCTTC
TRBV5-5	-	14	-	TRBJ1-5	CASSLGVSNQPQHF	TGTGCCAGCAGCTTGGGCGTTAGCAATCAGCCCCAGCATTTT
TRBV18	TRBD1	17	-	TRBJ2-4	CASSPNRGLLAKNIQYF	TGTGCCAGCTCACCAAACAGGGGTCTCCTAGCCAAAAACATTCAGTACTTC
TRBV6-1	TRBD1	16	once	TRBJ1-1	CASSEAGTGVFTEAFF	TGTGCCAGCAGTGAAGCAGGGACAGGGGTTTTCACTGAAGCTTTCTTT
TRBV2	-	16	-	TRBJ2-1	CASINLRDFAYNEQFF	TGTGCCAGCATCAACCTCCGAGACTTTGCCTACAATGAGCAGTTCTTC